The text below deals with one TCR beta chain. The source of the sample is a study of T cell responses to AZD1222 COVID-19 vaccine. CDR1 is SGHAT, CDR2 FQNNGV, per germline. Trimming left V 3 bases short and J 8 bases short, with 13 bases between. The CDR3 runs to 13 residues. Data came from immunoSEQ multiplex PCR; TCRdb stores just in-frame clones and leaves some out. Of 150,000 to 200,000 clones detected, approximately 90% appear once; the ten largest clones hold approximately 1.8%. This chain joins TRBV11-2 and TRBJ1-2; D uncertain. The sequencing here drew on peripheral blood, taken 28 days after the second AZD1222 dose. This clonotype was obtained from an adult who received the AZD1222 COVID-19 vaccine. CDR3 in amino acids: CASSFAQLGGYTF. The CDR3 DNA follows: TGTGCCAGCAGCTTTGCTCAGCTAGGAGGCTACACCTTC.